This record covers a single T cell receptor beta chain. One end of the junction is discordant with germline, which a read error may explain. Enrolment of Seattle patients took place during active infection, and they were followed longitudinally. This CDR3 is 15 amino acids long. Germline V gives CDR1 SSHAT, CDR2 FNYEAQ (reference sequence). This specimen comes from a study of blood T cell repertoires in COVID-19. Profiled with immunoSEQ multiplex PCR; TCRdb holds only in-frame clones, not every one. Counted here are 250,000 to 350,000 clones, about 93% occurring once; the ten biggest clones make up approximately 7.5%.

The sample was peripheral blood. The TCR originated in a young woman with COVID-19, enrolled during active disease. This sequence joins TRBV7-7 and TRBJ1-3, with D possibly matching TRBD1 (5 bases). The CDR3 loop is CASSAGPAAGNTIYF. The CDR3 coding sequence is TGTGCTAGCAGCGCGGGGCCCGCCGCTGGAAACACCATATATTTT.